These T cell receptor beta chains were read from a single sample in a study of CD8 T cells in ankylosing spondylitis. Using its own MiXCR run on the 5' RACE reads, TCRdb lists one record per CDR3 protein. Of about 130,000 distinct CDR3 sequences in the sample, around 8.5% were seen once. Sequencing used blood, either unsorted or a sorted T cell fraction (not recorded which). These receptors all come from a male donor with ankylosing spondylitis or in good health (not recorded which). Each CDR3 is given without its conserved first and last residue. The order of the fields is J gene, V gene, CDR3 protein.

>TRBJ2-2|TRBV7-2
ASSLIGVTNTGELF
>TRBJ2-7|TRBV5-1
ASSLYTKSYEQY
>TRBJ2-5|TRBV24-1
ATSDRRLAGNQETQY
>TRBJ2-7|TRBV7-9
ASSRGTLEQY
>TRBJ2-3|TRBV23-1
ASSPPLGDPDVDTQY
>TRBJ1-2|TRBV4-1
ASSRETGTSRLYT
>TRBJ1-2|TRBV30
AWSVQGAYGYT
>TRBJ2-7|TRBV20-1
SASGTGLSYEQY
>TRBJ2-1|TRBV6-1
ASRSSSSSSYNEQF
>TRBJ2-3|TRBV4-3
ASSYILAGERY
>TRBJ2-1|TRBV6-1
ASSQLSGRARSSYNEQF
>TRBJ1-1|TRBV6-1
ASIGVPYTEAF
>TRBJ2-1|TRBV9
ASSNGTSGYNEQF
>TRBJ1-5|TRBV9
ASSVGLNQPQH
>TRBJ2-6|TRBV7-2
ASSRNRVAGANVLT
>TRBJ1-1|TRBV20-1
SAQGTGWPEAF
>TRBJ2-7|TRBV5-5
ASSRGSGVSYEQY
>TRBJ2-1|TRBV20-1
SARDARGGGNEQF
>TRBJ2-5|TRBV7-9
ASSPARTTMAETQY
>TRBJ1-1|TRBV2
ASSERPRQNTEAF
>TRBJ1-3|TRBV7-1
ASSRQSGSGNTIY
>TRBJ2-1|TRBV5-1
ASSRTSGSLNEQF
>TRBJ2-7|TRBV6-1
ASRPRASYEQY
>TRBJ2-1|TRBV11-2
ASSRSHRAGRYNEQF
>TRBJ2-2|TRBV12-3/TRBV12-4
ASTRRIPGELF
>TRBJ2-7|TRBV29-1
SPPGHTAYEQY
>TRBJ2-5|TRBV12-3/TRBV12-4
ASSFTSGEETQY
>TRBJ2-3|TRBV27
ASSLPSTHGTQY
>TRBJ2-1|TRBV30
AWGRWDEQF
>TRBJ2-3|TRBV7-2
ASSLVRSVRGDTQY
>TRBJ2-1|TRBV12-3/TRBV12-4
ASSPTGAFNNEQF
>TRBJ2-7|TRBV6-6
ASSYSDRYEQY
>TRBJ2-1|TRBV7-9
ASSFLAGTNEQF
>TRBJ2-7|TRBV6-2/TRBV6-3
ASRLLPHYGYEQY
>TRBJ2-5|TRBV20-1
SAQDYLETQY
>TRBJ2-7|TRBV27
ASSSRTPWVREQY
>TRBJ2-1|TRBV6-2/TRBV6-3
ASSEIGLALGGNEQF
>TRBJ2-5|TRBV20-1
SAREPSGHQETQY
>TRBJ2-5|TRBV3-1
ASSQDARGEETQY
>TRBJ2-2|TRBV12-3/TRBV12-4
ASTIARYTGELF
>TRBJ2-2|TRBV29-1
SVEVAAGELF
>TRBJ2-7|TRBV21-1
ANSSPDYEQY
>TRBJ1-1|TRBV5-1
ASSLASQGWDTEAF
>TRBJ2-7|TRBV2
ASSEDRED
>TRBJ2-1|TRBV28
ASSTPSPYNEQF
>TRBJ1-1|TRBV18
ASSPGTGGTEAF
>TRBJ1-1|TRBV20-1
SASSGTRSEAF
>TRBJ2-7|TRBV14
ASSHQRFDYEQY
>TRBJ2-1|TRBV20-1
SARTTLVYNEQF
>TRBJ2-7|TRBV5-1
ASSSRDRGTSEQY
>TRBJ2-7|TRBV5-1
ASSLGSLPSREQY